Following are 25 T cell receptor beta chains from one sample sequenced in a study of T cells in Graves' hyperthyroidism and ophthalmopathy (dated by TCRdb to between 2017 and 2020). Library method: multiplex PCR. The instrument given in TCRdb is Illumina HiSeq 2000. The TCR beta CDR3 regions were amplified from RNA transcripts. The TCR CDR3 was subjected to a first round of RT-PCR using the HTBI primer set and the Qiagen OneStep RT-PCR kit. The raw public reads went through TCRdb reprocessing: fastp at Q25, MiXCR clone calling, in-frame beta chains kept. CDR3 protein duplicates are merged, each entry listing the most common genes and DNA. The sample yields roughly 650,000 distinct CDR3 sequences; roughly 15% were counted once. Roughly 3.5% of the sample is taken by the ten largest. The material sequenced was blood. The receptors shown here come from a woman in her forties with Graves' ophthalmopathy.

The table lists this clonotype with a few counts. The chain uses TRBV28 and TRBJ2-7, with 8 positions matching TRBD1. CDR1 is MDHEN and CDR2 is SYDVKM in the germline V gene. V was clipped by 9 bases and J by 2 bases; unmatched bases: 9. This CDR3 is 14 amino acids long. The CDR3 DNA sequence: TGTGCCAGACACCCCGGGACAGGACCCTACGAGCAGTACTTC. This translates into CARHPGTGPYEQYF.

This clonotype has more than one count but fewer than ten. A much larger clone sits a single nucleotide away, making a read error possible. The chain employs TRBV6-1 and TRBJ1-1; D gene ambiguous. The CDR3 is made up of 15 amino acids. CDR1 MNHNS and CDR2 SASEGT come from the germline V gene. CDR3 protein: CASNRGDRRNTEALF. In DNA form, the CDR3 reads TGTGCCAGCAATCGAGGTGATAGGCGGAACACTGAAGCTCTCTTT.

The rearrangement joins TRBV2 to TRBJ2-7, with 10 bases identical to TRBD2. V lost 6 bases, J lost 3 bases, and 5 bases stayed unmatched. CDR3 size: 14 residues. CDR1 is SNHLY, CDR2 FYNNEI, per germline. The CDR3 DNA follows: TGTGCCAGCAGGACTACTAGCGGGAACTACGAGCAGTACTTC. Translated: CASRTTSGNYEQYF.

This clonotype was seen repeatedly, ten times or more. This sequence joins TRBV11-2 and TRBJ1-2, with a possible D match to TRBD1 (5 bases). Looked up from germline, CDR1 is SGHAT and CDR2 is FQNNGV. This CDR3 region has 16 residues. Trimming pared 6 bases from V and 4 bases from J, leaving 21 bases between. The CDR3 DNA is TGTGCCAGCAGTCCAAGTGGGGCAGCGGGGCCCTATGGCTACACCTTC. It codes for CASSPSGAAGPYGYTF.

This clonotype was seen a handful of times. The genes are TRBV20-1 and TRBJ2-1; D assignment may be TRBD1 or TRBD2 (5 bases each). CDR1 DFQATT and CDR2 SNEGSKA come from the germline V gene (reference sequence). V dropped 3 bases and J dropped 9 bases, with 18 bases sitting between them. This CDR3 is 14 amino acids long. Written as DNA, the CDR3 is TGCAGTGCTAGGAGGGACGCACTCTTAAGTGAGCAGTTCTTC. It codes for CSARRDALLSEQFF.

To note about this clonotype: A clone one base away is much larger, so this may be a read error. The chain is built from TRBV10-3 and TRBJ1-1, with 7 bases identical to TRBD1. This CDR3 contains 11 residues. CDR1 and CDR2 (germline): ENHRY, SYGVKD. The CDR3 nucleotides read TGTGCCGTCAGTGCAGGGGGTGAAGCTTTCTTT. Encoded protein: CAVSAGGEAFF.

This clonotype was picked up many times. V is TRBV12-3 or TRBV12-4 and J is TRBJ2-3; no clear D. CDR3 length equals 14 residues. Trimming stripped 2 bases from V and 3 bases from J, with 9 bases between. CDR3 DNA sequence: TGTGCCAGCAGTTTAATGGAAGTGACAGATACGCAGTATTTT. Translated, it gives CASSLMEVTDTQYF.

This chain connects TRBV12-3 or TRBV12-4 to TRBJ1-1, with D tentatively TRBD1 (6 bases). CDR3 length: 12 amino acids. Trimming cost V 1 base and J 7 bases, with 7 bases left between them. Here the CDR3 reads CASSLVDSEAFF. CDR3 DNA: TGTGCCAGCAGTTTAGTGGACAGTGAAGCTTTCTTT.

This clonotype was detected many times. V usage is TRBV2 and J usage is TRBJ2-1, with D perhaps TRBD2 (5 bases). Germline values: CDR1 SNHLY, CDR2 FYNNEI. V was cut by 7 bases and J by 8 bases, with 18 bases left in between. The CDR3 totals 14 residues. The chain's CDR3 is CASNDYPLWDEQFF. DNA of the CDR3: TGTGCCAGCAATGACTATCCGCTCTGGGATGAGCAGTTCTTC.

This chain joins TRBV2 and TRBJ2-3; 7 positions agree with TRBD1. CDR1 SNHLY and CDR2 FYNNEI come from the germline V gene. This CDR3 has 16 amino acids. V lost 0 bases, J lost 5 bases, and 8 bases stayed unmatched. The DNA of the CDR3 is TGTGCCAGCAGTGAAGCGCGAGGGACAGCCGGAGATACGCAGTATTTT. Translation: CASSEARGTAGDTQYF. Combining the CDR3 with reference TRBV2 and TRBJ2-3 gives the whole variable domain EPEVTQTPSHQVTQMGQEVILRCVPISNHLYFYWYRQILGQKVEFLVSFYNNEISEKSEIFDDQFSVERPDGSNFTLKIRSTKLEDSAMYFCASSEARGTAGDTQYFGPGTRLTVL.

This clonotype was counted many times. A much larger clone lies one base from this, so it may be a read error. CDR3 coding DNA: TGTGCCAGCAGCCAGGGACAGGTGAACACTGAAGCTTTCTTT. Encoded protein: CASSQGQVNTEAFF. This chain uses TRBV3-1 with TRBJ1-1; 8 nucleotides align to TRBD1. Trimming removed 3 bases from V and 0 bases from J; junction bases left unmatched: 0. The CDR3 is 14 residues long. Germline-derived CDR1 and CDR2 are LGHDT and YNNKEL (reference sequence). The complete variable domain, with remaining parts taken from reference TRBV3-1 and TRBJ1-1, reads DTAVSQTPKYLVTQMGNDKSIKCEQNLGHDTMYWYKQDSKKFLKIMFSYNNKELIINETVPNRFSPKSPDKAHLNLHINSLELGDSAVYFCASSQGQVNTEAFFGQGTRLTVV.

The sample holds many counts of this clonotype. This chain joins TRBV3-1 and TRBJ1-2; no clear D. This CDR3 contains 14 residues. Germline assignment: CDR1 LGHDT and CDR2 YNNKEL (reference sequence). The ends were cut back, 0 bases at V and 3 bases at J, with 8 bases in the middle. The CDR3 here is CASSQEPGDYGYTF. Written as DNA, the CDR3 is TGTGCCAGCAGCCAAGAACCCGGGGACTATGGCTACACCTTC.

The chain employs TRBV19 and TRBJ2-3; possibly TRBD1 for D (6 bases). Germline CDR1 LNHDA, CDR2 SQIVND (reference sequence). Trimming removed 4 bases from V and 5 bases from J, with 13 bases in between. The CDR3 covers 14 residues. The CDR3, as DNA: TGTGCCAGTAGTAAGGACAGTTTCATAGATACGCAGTATTTT. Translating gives CASSKDSFIDTQYF. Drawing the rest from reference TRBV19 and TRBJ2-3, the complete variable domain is DGGITQSPKYLFRKEGQNVTLSCEQNLNHDAMYWYRQDPGQGLRLIYYSQIVNDFQKGDIAEGYSVSREKKESFPLTVTSAQKNPTAFYLCASSKDSFIDTQYFGPGTRLTVL.

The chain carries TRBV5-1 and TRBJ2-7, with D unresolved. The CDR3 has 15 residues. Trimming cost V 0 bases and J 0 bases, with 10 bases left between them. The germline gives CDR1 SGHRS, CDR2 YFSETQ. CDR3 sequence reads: CASSLGEPSSYEQYF. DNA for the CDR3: TGCGCCAGCAGCTTGGGAGAGCCTAGCTCCTACGAGCAGTACTTC.

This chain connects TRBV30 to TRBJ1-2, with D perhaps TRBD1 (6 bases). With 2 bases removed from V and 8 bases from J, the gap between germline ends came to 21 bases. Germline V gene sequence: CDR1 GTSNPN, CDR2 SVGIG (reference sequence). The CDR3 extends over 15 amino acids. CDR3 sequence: CAWSPWDTHYGGYTF. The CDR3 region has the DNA TGTGCCTGGAGTCCTTGGGACACGCATTATGGCGGCTACACCTTC.

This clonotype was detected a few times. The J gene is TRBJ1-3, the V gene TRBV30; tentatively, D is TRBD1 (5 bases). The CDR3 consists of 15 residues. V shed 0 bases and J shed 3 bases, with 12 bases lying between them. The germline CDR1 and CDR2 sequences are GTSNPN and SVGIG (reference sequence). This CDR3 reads CAWSVLSDNGNTIYF. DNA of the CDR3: TGTGCCTGGAGTGTACTGTCGGACAATGGAAACACCATATATTTT.

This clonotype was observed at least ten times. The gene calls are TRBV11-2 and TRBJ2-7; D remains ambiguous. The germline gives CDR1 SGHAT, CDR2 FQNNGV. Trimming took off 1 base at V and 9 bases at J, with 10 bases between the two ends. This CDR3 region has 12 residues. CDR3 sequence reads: CASSLGPRGQYF. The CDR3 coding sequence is TGTGCCAGCAGCTTAGGGCCTCGCGGGCAGTACTTC. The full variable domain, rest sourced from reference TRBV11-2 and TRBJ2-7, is EAGVAQSPRYKIIEKRQSVAFWCNPISGHATLYWYQQILGQGPKLLIQFQNNGVVDDSQLPKDRFSAERLKGVDSTLKIQPAKLEDSAVYLCASSLGPRGQYFGPGTRLTVT.

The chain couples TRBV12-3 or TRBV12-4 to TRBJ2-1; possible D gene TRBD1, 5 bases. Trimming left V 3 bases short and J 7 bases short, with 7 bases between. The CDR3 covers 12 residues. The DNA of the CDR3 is TGTGCCAGCAGTTTTCAGGGTAATGAGCAGTTCTTC. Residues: CASSFQGNEQFF.

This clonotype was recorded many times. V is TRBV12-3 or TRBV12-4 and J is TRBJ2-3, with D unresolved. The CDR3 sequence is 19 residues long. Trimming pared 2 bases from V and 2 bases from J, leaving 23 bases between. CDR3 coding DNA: TGTGCCAGCAGTTTACTCATGGGTTCGGAGCCCACTTCCACAGATACGCAGTATTTT. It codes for CASSLLMGSEPTSTDTQYF.

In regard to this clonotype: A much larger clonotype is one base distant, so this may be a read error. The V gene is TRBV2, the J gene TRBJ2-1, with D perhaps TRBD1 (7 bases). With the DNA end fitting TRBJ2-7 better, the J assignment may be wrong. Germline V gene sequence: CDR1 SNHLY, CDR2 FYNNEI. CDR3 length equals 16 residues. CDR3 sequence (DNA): TGTGCCAGCAGTGGTTTCACTAGCCCGGGGACAGATGAGCAGTACTTC. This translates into CASSGFTSPGTDEQYF.

In nucleotides, the CDR3 is TGTGCCAGCAGCCCGGACAGGATCAGTCAGCCCCAGCATTTT. This sequence encodes CASSPDRISQPQHF. The chain employs TRBV7-9 and TRBJ1-5, with 7 bases matching TRBD1. The germline V gene has CDR1 SEHNR and CDR2 FQNEAQ (reference sequence). This CDR3 has 14 residues. J was trimmed by 6 bases and V by 5 bases; bases with no gene match: 7.

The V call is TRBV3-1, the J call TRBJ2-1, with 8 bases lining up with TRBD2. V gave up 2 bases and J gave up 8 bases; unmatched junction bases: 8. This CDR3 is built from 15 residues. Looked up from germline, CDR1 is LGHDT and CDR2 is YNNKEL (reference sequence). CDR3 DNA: TGTGCCAGCAGCCAACAAGCGGGAGTCTCGCATGAGCAGTTCTTC. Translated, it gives CASSQQAGVSHEQFF.

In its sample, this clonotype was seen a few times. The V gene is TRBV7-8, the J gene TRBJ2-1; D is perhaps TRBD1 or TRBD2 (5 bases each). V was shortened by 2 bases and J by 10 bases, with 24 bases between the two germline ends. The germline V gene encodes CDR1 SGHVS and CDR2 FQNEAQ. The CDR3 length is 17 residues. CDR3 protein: CASSLWGRGGPPGEQFF. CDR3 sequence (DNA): TGTGCCAGCAGCTTATGGGGTCGGGGCGGGCCCCCTGGAGAGCAGTTCTTC. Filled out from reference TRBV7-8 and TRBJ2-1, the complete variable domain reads GAGVSQSPRYKVAKRGQDVALRCDPISGHVSLFWYQQALGQGPEFLTYFQNEAQLDKSGLPSDRFFAERPEGSVSTLKIQRTQQEDSAVYLCASSLWGRGGPPGEQFFGPGTRLTVL.

CDR3 in amino acids: CASSQKYNEQFF. CDR3 nucleotide sequence: TGCGCCAGCAGCCAAAAGTACAATGAGCAGTTCTTC. The V call is TRBV5-1, the J call TRBJ2-1; D unresolved. The germline CDR1 and CDR2 sequences are SGHRS and YFSETQ. This CDR3 is built from 12 residues. Trimming took 4 bases from V and 4 from J, leaving 6 bases between them.

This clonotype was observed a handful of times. CDR3 sequence (DNA): TGCGCCAGCAGCCAAGGGGGCCCGGGGCGGGGAGATACGCAGTATTTT. Translated: CASSQGGPGRGDTQYF. The chain joins TRBV4-1 to TRBJ2-3; maybe TRBD2 (6 bases). The CDR3 has 16 residues. Germline V gene lookup returns CDR1 MGHRA and CDR2 YSYEKL. V was pared by 1 base and J by 5 bases, with 16 bases between.